The 31 T cell receptor beta chains listed next were all sequenced from one sample in a study of blood T cell repertoires in COVID-19. Assay used: immunoSEQ multiplex PCR; TCRdb lists only in-frame clones, some missing. In the table there are 650,000 to 800,000 clones, approximately 90% of which are singletons. Specimen: peripheral blood. Receptor source: a woman aged 18-30 years with acute or convalescent COVID-19.

The chain uses TRBV19 and TRBJ2-2; 10 bases align to TRBD1. The CDR3 spans 15 residues. Germline values: CDR1 LNHDA, CDR2 SQIVND (reference sequence). V dropped 1 base and J dropped 7; count of bases not matched to a gene: 3. The CDR3 coding sequence is TGTGCCAGTAGTATAGGGACAGGGGGTAGCGGGGAGCTGTTTTTT. Amino acids: CASSIGTGGSGELFF.

The CDR3 DNA reads TGTGCCACCTCCGTAGGGGTGCACACTGAAGCTTTCTTT. This encodes CATSVGVHTEAFF. This chain connects TRBV24-1 to TRBJ1-1; weak D call: TRBD1 (5 bases). V was trimmed by 9 bases and J by 3 bases, leaving 13 bases between them. The CDR3 is 13 residues long. The germline V gene has CDR1 KGHDR and CDR2 SFDVKD.

J is TRBJ1-3 and V is TRBV15; the D is unclear. Per the germline V gene, CDR1 is LNHNV and CDR2 is YYDKDF (reference sequence). The CDR3 is made up of 17 amino acids. The V end was cut by 0 bases, the J end by 0 bases, with 12 bases between. In DNA form, the CDR3 reads TGTGCCACCAGCAGAGATCCGGTACGCTTCTCTGGAAACACCATATATTTT. Its translation is CATSRDPVRFSGNTIYF.

This sequence joins TRBV7-2 and TRBJ2-3; the match to TRBD2 covers 8 bases. Germline values: CDR1 SGHTA, CDR2 FQGNSA. J was trimmed by 1 base and V by 3 bases; bases with no gene match: 12. This CDR3 contains 18 residues. The CDR3 region has the DNA TGTGCCAGCAGCTTGACGGGGGGGGCCTATTGGGGCACAGATACGCAGTATTTT. Protein: CASSLTGGAYWGTDTQYF.

A word on this clone: This same CDR3 is encoded by further DNA sequences in the sample. The V gene is TRBV6-4, the J gene TRBJ2-3; 11 nucleotides align to TRBD2. This CDR3 contains 15 residues. CDR1 MRHNA and CDR2 SNTAGT come from the germline V gene. J gave up 3 bases and V 1 base, and 0 bases lay outside the gene matches. The CDR3: CASSDLAGGTDTQYF. The CDR3 coding sequence is TGTGCCAGCAGTGACTTAGCGGGGGGGACAGATACGCAGTATTTT.

The chain joins TRBV2 to TRBJ2-2; 8 bases are a match to TRBD1. The CDR3 is 15 residues long. Germline CDR1 is SNHLY and CDR2 is FYNNEI. The J segment lost 5 bases and the V segment lost 2 bases, leaving 4 bases of the junction unmatched. The CDR3, as DNA: TGTGCCAGCAGTGAATCGGACAGGGTGACCGGGGAGCTGTTTTTT. Amino acids: CASSESDRVTGELFF. Looking up the rest from reference TRBV2 and TRBJ2-2 gives the full variable domain: EPEVTQTPSHQVTQMGQEVILRCVPISNHLYFYWYRQILGQKVEFLVSFYNNEISEKSEIFDDQFSVERPDGSNFTLKIRSTKLEDSAMYFCASSESDRVTGELFFGEGSRLTVL.

V and J are TRBV7-7 and TRBJ1-5; 7 nucleotides match TRBD1. This CDR3 spans 17 amino acids. The V segment lost 5 bases and the J segment 7 bases; nucleotides outside the gene matches: 17. CDR1 and CDR2 from the germline V gene are SSHAT and FNYEAQ (reference sequence). The CDR3 sequence: CASSPGRQGTGWQPQHF. The CDR3 DNA is TGTGCCAGCAGCCCAGGACGACAGGGAACTGGATGGCAGCCCCAGCATTTT.

The rearrangement links TRBV7-9 to TRBJ1-1; D not certain. Trimming took off 4 bases at V and 2 bases at J, with 11 bases between the two ends. Germline-derived CDR1 and CDR2 are SEHNR and FQNEAQ (reference sequence). This CDR3 comprises 14 residues. CDR3 sequence: CASSSEQSNTEAFF. The CDR3 nucleotides read TGTGCCAGCAGCTCAGAACAGAGTAACACTGAAGCTTTCTTT.

The chain employs TRBV4-2 and TRBJ2-1; 10 bases are shared with TRBD2. Germline CDR1 and CDR2: LGHNA and YNFKEQ. The CDR3 is 16 amino acids. With V trimmed by 4 bases and J by 6 bases, 9 bases remained unmatched. CDR3 loop: CASSPRGSGGPNEQFF. The CDR3 region has the DNA TGTGCCAGCAGCCCCCGAGGTAGCGGGGGGCCCAATGAGCAGTTCTTC.

The rearrangement joins TRBV30 to TRBJ2-3; TRBD1 might be the D (6 bases). Between the trimmed V and J ends, which lost 0 bases and 8 bases, there was a span of 6 bases. Germline lookup yields CDR1 GTSNPN and CDR2 SVGIG (reference sequence). The CDR3 covers 11 residues. CDR3 coding DNA: TGTGCCTGGAGTGTACAGGGTACGCAGTATTTT. It specifies CAWSVQGTQYF.

This clone has just a few counts. The chain has TRBV5-5 and TRBJ1-4; D ambiguous. Trimming cost V 4 bases and J 8 bases, with 6 bases left between them. The length of the CDR3 is 11 residues. The V gene's germline CDR1 is SGHKS and CDR2 YYEKEE (reference sequence). The CDR3 region has the DNA TGTGCCAGCAGCCCGGGGGAAAAACTGTTTTTT. It encodes CASSPGEKLFF.

The chain is built from TRBV9 and TRBJ2-3; the match to TRBD1 covers 8 bases. CDR1 and CDR2 (germline): SGDLS, YYNGEE. The V gene end was trimmed by 3 bases and the J gene end by 6 bases; junction bases not matched to a gene: 6. CDR3 length: 14 residues. The CDR3 reads CASSAQGAVDTQYF. CDR3 nucleotide sequence: TGTGCCAGCAGCGCGCAGGGGGCCGTGGATACGCAGTATTTT.

This chain connects TRBV4-1 to TRBJ1-1; 9 bases line up with TRBD1. The germline V gene encodes CDR1 MGHRA and CDR2 YSYEKL. The length of the CDR3 is 15 residues. The trim removed 8 bases at V and 7 bases at J, leaving 14 bases unmatched. In DNA form, the CDR3 reads TGCGCCAGCTCCCCGATCGGACAGGGGAACTTTGAAGCTTTCTTT. This codes for CASSPIGQGNFEAFF.

V usage is TRBV2 and J usage is TRBJ2-2, with D maybe TRBD1 (6 bases). This CDR3 comprises 14 residues. Germline CDR1 reads SNHLY; CDR2 reads FYNNEI. The germline V and J ends were trimmed by 7 bases and 6 bases, with 15 bases remaining between them. The CDR3 loop reads CASKGRGTPGELFF. The CDR3 DNA reads TGTGCCAGCAAGGGCAGGGGAACCCCCGGGGAGCTGTTTTTT.

This clone occurred once. The chain couples TRBV7-9 to TRBJ1-5, with D possibly TRBD1 on 5 matching bases. The CDR3 totals 15 residues. The germline gives CDR1 SEHNR, CDR2 FQNEAQ (reference sequence). Trimming left V 5 bases short and J 0 bases short, with 11 bases between. CDR3 sequence: CASSALGDSNQPQHF. CDR3 nucleotides: TGTGCCAGCAGCGCCCTAGGGGATAGCAATCAGCCCCAGCATTTT. The full variable domain, with the rest looked up from reference TRBV7-9 and TRBJ1-5, is DTGVSQNPRHKITKRGQNVTFRCDPISEHNRLYWYRQTLGQGPEFLTYFQNEAQLEKSRLLSDRFSAERPKGSFSTLEIQRTEQGDSAMYLCASSALGDSNQPQHFGDGTRLSIL.

The genes are TRBV27 and TRBJ2-1, with D possibly being TRBD2 (5 bases). The CDR3 is made up of 12 amino acids. Per germline, CDR1 MNHEY and CDR2 SMNVEV (reference sequence). Trimming cost V 5 bases and J 5 bases, with 7 bases left between them. The CDR3 loop reads CASSPRDNEQFF. The CDR3 DNA reads TGTGCCAGCAGTCCGAGGGACAATGAGCAGTTCTTC.

This rearrangement joins TRBV7-9 to TRBJ1-6, with TRBD1 matching over 8 bases. Trimming at V came to 5 bases and at J to 10 bases, leaving 22 bases not matched to a gene. The CDR3 has 19 residues. Germline CDR1 is SEHNR and CDR2 is FQNEAQ (reference sequence). The CDR3 sequence is CASSPRPGTGSGVGSPLHF. The CDR3 DNA reads TGTGCCAGCAGCCCTCGTCCCGGGACAGGTTCGGGGGTCGGCTCACCCCTCCACTTT.

This chain links TRBV7-2 with TRBJ1-1; D is possibly TRBD1 (5 bases). V gave up 5 bases and J gave up 6 bases, with 16 bases separating them. The germline V gene has CDR1 SGHTA and CDR2 FQGNSA. The CDR3 runs 14 residues. CDR3 in amino acids: CASSPNSAGPEAFF. For the CDR3, the DNA is TGTGCCAGCAGCCCTAACTCGGCAGGGCCTGAAGCTTTCTTT.

V is TRBV5-5 and J is TRBJ1-4; possibly TRBD1 for D (6 bases). The germline V and J ends were trimmed by 7 bases and 7 bases, with 14 bases remaining between them. The CDR3 has 13 residues. CDR1 and CDR2 (germline): SGHKS, YYEKEE (reference sequence). The CDR3 here is CASLQGSGEKLFF. DNA of the CDR3: TGTGCCAGCTTACAGGGAAGTGGTGAAAAACTGTTTTTT.

The rearrangement joins TRBV9 to TRBJ1-3, with a weak D call TRBD1 (6 bases). Germline CDR1 and CDR2: SGDLS and YYNGEE. The CDR3 spans 14 residues. The V end lost 0 bases, the J end lost 6 bases, and 10 bases lay between the germline ends. CDR3 DNA sequence: TGTGCCAGCAGCGTAGAGGCAGGGGAAAACACCATATATTTT. Translated: CASSVEAGENTIYF.

This chain uses TRBV9 with TRBJ1-3; D is undetermined. The CDR3 runs to 13 residues. CDR1 is SGDLS, CDR2 YYNGEE, per germline. V lost 5 bases to trimming and J lost 8 bases, with 14 bases between them. CDR3 sequence: CASSLSTPDTIYF. CDR3 bases: TGTGCCAGCAGTCTATCTACCCCGGACACCATATATTTT.

The chain joins TRBV30 to TRBJ1-2; 8 bases agree with TRBD1. J lost 4 bases, V lost 6 bases, and 13 bases had no gene match. The germline V gene encodes CDR1 GTSNPN and CDR2 SVGIG (reference sequence). The CDR3 consists of 15 residues. CDR3 residues: CACARQGALSYGYTF. CDR3 in DNA: TGTGCCTGTGCTCGTCAGGGGGCACTTTCCTATGGCTACACCTTC.

The J gene is TRBJ2-7, the V gene TRBV4-3; TRBD2 might be the D (5 bases). The V end lost 5 bases, the J end lost 2 bases, and 16 bases lay between the germline ends. Germline V CDR1 and CDR2: LGHNA, YSLEER. This CDR3 region has 15 residues. CDR3 bases: TGCGCCAGCAGCGGCCGTCATGGAGGACCCTACGAGCAGTACTTC. It specifies CASSGRHGGPYEQYF.

The V gene is TRBV12-3 or TRBV12-4, the J gene TRBJ2-1, with D possibly being TRBD2 (6 bases). V lost 6 bases to trimming and J lost 7 bases, with 13 bases between them. The CDR3 extends over 13 amino acids. The CDR3 sequence: CASRSTSYNEQFF. The CDR3 bases are TGTGCCAGCAGATCTACTAGCTATAATGAGCAGTTCTTC.

This chain connects TRBV19 to TRBJ1-2, with D tentatively TRBD1 (5 bases). The V and J ends lost 4 bases and 7 bases respectively, with 22 bases between them. The length of the CDR3 is 16 residues. CDR1 and CDR2 from the germline V gene are LNHDA and SQIVND (reference sequence). CDR3 bases: TGTGCCAGTAGTAACGGAGGAGTGGCGGGGGATGGTGGCTACACCTTC. Translated, it gives CASSNGGVAGDGGYTF.

The V and J genes are TRBV9 and TRBJ1-1, with TRBD1 as a possible D gene (5 bases). Germline CDR1 reads SGDLS; CDR2 reads YYNGEE. The CDR3 spans 16 residues. Trimming left V 4 bases short and J 1 base short, with 17 bases between. CDR3 DNA sequence: TGTGCCAGCAGCCATTCAGCAGGGTGGGGGAACACTGAAGCTTTCTTT. Its translation: CASSHSAGWGNTEAFF.

The chain employs TRBV18 and TRBJ2-7; 10 bases map to TRBD1. CDR1 KGHSH and CDR2 LQKENI come from the germline V gene. This CDR3 spans 14 amino acids. The junction had 4 bases not matched to a gene; V was cut back by 3 bases and J by 5 bases. This CDR3 is CASSPGTGVNEQYF. The DNA for the CDR3 is TGTGCCAGCTCACCCGGGACAGGGGTTAACGAGCAGTACTTC.

The chain employs TRBV7-3 and TRBJ1-2, with TRBD1 identical over 7 bases. V was clipped by 5 bases and J by 8 bases; unmatched bases: 8. The germline V gene encodes CDR1 SGHTA and CDR2 FQGTGA. The CDR3 loop spans 13 amino acids. The CDR3 here is CASSRQGFIGYTF. Written as DNA, the CDR3 is TGTGCCAGCAGCAGACAGGGTTTTATCGGCTACACCTTC.

The J gene is TRBJ1-2, the V gene TRBV4-2; D uncertain. The CDR3 totals 12 residues. Trimming removed 4 bases at V and 8 bases at J, with 11 bases between. Per the germline V gene, CDR1 is LGHNA and CDR2 is YNFKEQ. The chain's CDR3 is CASSLVGGGYTF. CDR3 coding DNA: TGTGCCAGCAGCCTCGTAGGCGGCGGCTACACCTTC.

The rearrangement uses TRBV4-1 and TRBJ1-1; TRBD1 is a possible D gene (5 bases). The CDR3 runs to 17 residues. Trimming pared 0 bases from V and 1 base from J, leaving 15 bases between. Germline-derived CDR1 and CDR2 are MGHRA and YSYEKL. CDR3 in amino acids: CASSQEKVYRGNTEAFF. CDR3 coding DNA: TGCGCCAGCAGCCAAGAGAAGGTTTATAGGGGGAACACTGAAGCTTTCTTT.

The V and J genes are TRBV28 and TRBJ1-1; no definite D call. Trimming cost V 5 bases and J 6 bases, with 10 bases left between them. Germline V CDR1 and CDR2: MDHEN, SYDVKM. This CDR3 comprises 12 residues. The CDR3 DNA is TGTGCCAGCAGTGGAGGCGGGGCTGAAGCTTTCTTT. This gives the protein CASSGGGAEAFF.